This T cell receptor beta chain was found in a study of identical twins. Unique molecular identifiers were present on cDNA, and template switching added a universal primer site. MiXCR, run by TCRdb on the 5' RACE reads, gives a single entry per CDR3 protein. The sample yields 420,000 or so distinct CDR3 sequences, 18% seen once. The V end lost 0 bases, the J end lost 0 bases, and 18 bases lay between the germline ends. CDR1 SGHAT and CDR2 FQNNGV come from the germline V gene. This CDR3 has 20 residues. Of note for this clonotype: Its antigen is unknown.

Findings and limits, study-wide: One should note that invariant MAIT and iNKT cells could partly confound zero-insertion analyses. Insertions ran lower in abundant cord blood beta clonotypes, though not in memory repertoires.

Donors uniformly comprised healthy Caucasians. The J gene is TRBJ2-6, the V gene TRBV11-2; D is unclear. Material: naive T cells sorted from blood. The clonotype was recovered from a man aged 50 to 60 in good health. For the CDR3, the DNA is TGTGCCAGCAGCTTAGATAGCACTTTCCCCCTGAGCTCTGGGGCCAACGTCCTGACTTTC. Protein: CASSLDSTFPLSSGANVLTF.